The 23 T cell receptor beta chains below all came from one sample that was sequenced in a study of blood T cell repertoires in COVID-19. TCRdb's copy holds only in-frame clones and misses some; the assay was immunoSEQ multiplex PCR. The profile shows about 110,000 clones, approximately 82% of them singletons. The sequencing input was peripheral blood. All receptors come from an elderly woman with acute or convalescent COVID-19.

This clone was seen more than once but under ten times. V gene TRBV27 combines with J gene TRBJ1-6, with 7 bases identical to TRBD1. V lost 5 bases and J lost 13; bases outside the gene matches: 8. The CDR3 totals 13 residues. The V gene's germline CDR1 is MNHEY and CDR2 SMNVEV (reference sequence). DNA for the CDR3: TGTGCCAGCAGTCCTGGACAGGATCTGCCCCTCCACTTT. It is translated as CASSPGQDLPLHF.

On this clone itself: Within the sample, other DNA sequences also encode this same CDR3. The chain employs TRBV12-3 or TRBV12-4 and TRBJ1-1, with D uncertain. V lost 1 base, J lost 1 base, and 4 bases lay in between. The CDR3 totals 13 residues. The CDR3 DNA reads TGTGCCAGCAGTTTAGGAGGGAACACTGAAGCTTTCTTT. It translates to CASSLGGNTEAFF.

CDR3 coding DNA: TGTGCCAGCAGCTTAAGGTCGGGACAGGGGGGAGATACGCAGTATTTT. This encodes CASSLRSGQGGDTQYF. The rearrangement joins TRBV7-6 to TRBJ2-3, with TRBD1 matching 11 bases. The CDR3 runs to 16 residues. Germline CDR1 and CDR2: SGHVS and FNYEAQ. The V and J ends lost 2 bases and 5 bases, in that order; junction bases with no gene match: 6.

The J gene is TRBJ2-1, the V gene TRBV5-1, with D maybe TRBD1 (6 bases). The ends were cut back, 1 base at V and 7 bases at J, with 15 bases in the middle. The germline V gene has CDR1 SGHRS and CDR2 YFSETQ. This CDR3 is 15 amino acids long. The CDR3 region is CASSLIGGDSNEQFF. Here the CDR3 DNA reads TGCGCCAGCAGCTTGATAGGGGGAGATAGTAATGAGCAGTTCTTC.

V usage is TRBV7-6 and J usage is TRBJ2-2, with 8 bases that match TRBD1. CDR1 is SGHVS, CDR2 FNYEAQ, per germline. This CDR3 has 16 amino acids. V lost 7 bases to trimming and J lost 4 bases; unmatched junction nucleotides: 11. CDR3 in DNA: TGTGCCAGCACTACCGGACAGGGCCCTTCCACCGGGGAGCTGTTTTTT. It yields the protein CASTTGQGPSTGELFF.

This clone was observed once. One end of the junction fails to match germline, which may point to a read error. The V and J genes are TRBV2 and TRBJ1-5, with TRBD1 matching 8 bases. The CDR3 sequence is 14 residues long. CDR1 is SNHLY, CDR2 FYNNEI, per germline. The CDR3 loop reads CASSESGGAGAPDF. CDR3 nucleotide sequence: TGTGCCAGCAGTGAATCAGGGGGCGCGGGGGCTCCTGATTTT. Supplemented by reference TRBV2 and TRBJ1-5, the full variable domain reads EPEVTQTPSHQVTQMGQEVILRCVPISNHLYFYWYRQILGQKVEFLVSFYNNEISEKSEIFDDQFSVERPDGSNFTLKIRSTKLEDSAMYFCASSESGGAGAPDFGDGTRLSIL.

The rearrangement uses TRBV29-1 and TRBJ1-1; 7 positions match TRBD1. Per the germline V gene, CDR1 is SQVTM and CDR2 is ANQGSEA. V was pared by 5 bases and J by 2 bases, with 8 bases of the junction left unmatched. CDR3 length equals 14 residues. CDR3 protein: CSVPTGISNTEAFF. In nucleotides, the CDR3 is TGCAGCGTTCCGACAGGGATAAGTAACACTGAAGCTTTCTTT.

The CDR3: CASSQRAHDNSPLHF. The CDR3 coding sequence is TGTGCCAGCAGTCAACGAGCCCATGATAATTCACCCCTCCACTTT. The rearrangement links TRBV9 to TRBJ1-6; D gene uncertain. Trimming cost V 5 bases and J 5 bases, with 14 bases left between them. From germline, CDR1 is SGDLS and CDR2 YYNGEE. The CDR3 covers 15 residues.

Concerning this clone: Within the sample, other DNA sequences also encode this same CDR3. The chain links TRBV5-1 to TRBJ2-7, with 15 nucleotides matching TRBD2. The CDR3 runs 15 residues. V trimming: 3 bases; J trimming: 3 bases; junction bases outside the gene matches: 1. From germline, CDR1 is SGHRS and CDR2 YFSETQ. The CDR3 is CASSWGLAGGYEQYF. The CDR3 region has the DNA TGCGCCAGCAGCTGGGGACTAGCGGGAGGCTACGAGCAGTACTTC.

The rearrangement links TRBV5-4 to TRBJ2-2, with a weak D call TRBD2 (6 bases). Germline CDR1 is SGHNT and CDR2 is YYREEE (reference sequence). V shed 4 bases and J shed 4 bases, with 14 bases lying between them. This CDR3 contains 15 residues. CDR3 loop: CASSPGRTITGELFF. The CDR3 DNA sequence: TGTGCCAGCAGCCCCGGGAGAACTATCACCGGGGAGCTGTTTTTT. Based on the CDR3 plus reference TRBV5-4 and TRBJ2-2, the full variable domain is ETGVTQSPTHLIKTRGQQVTLRCSSQSGHNTVSWYQQALGQGPQFIFQYYREEENGRGNFPPRFSGLQFPNYSSELNVNALELDDSALYLCASSPGRTITGELFFGEGSRLTVL.

This clone was observed a single time. This chain links TRBV5-1 with TRBJ2-5, with 10 positions matching TRBD2. Germline CDR1 and CDR2: SGHRS and YFSETQ. The CDR3 has 16 residues. V dropped 0 bases and J dropped 2; count of bases not matched to a gene: 4. The CDR3 region has the DNA TGCGCCAGCAGCTTGGTGTCTAGCGGGGGTCAAGAGACCCAGTACTTC. Translation: CASSLVSSGGQETQYF.

The chain uses TRBV2 and TRBJ1-1; D remains unclear. Trimming pared 3 bases from V and 4 bases from J, leaving 12 bases between. The CDR3 spans 14 residues. Germline CDR1 is SNHLY and CDR2 is FYNNEI. The CDR3 sequence: CASSEIPSGTEAFF. CDR3 coding DNA: TGTGCCAGCAGTGAGATACCTTCCGGCACTGAAGCTTTCTTT.

This chain uses TRBV11-3 with TRBJ2-7; D uncertain. The germline V and J ends were trimmed by 2 bases and 4 bases, with 6 bases remaining between them. Germline-derived CDR1 and CDR2 are SGHNT and YENEEA. The CDR3 spans 12 residues. The CDR3 loop is CASSLSGYEQYF. The CDR3 nucleotides are TGTGCCAGCAGCTTATCGGGTTACGAGCAGTACTTC.

The chain employs TRBV7-2 and TRBJ2-1; TRBD1 aligns across 10 bases. The CDR3 covers 14 residues. Germline trimming cut 4 bases from V and 7 bases from J; bases unmatched to any gene: 4. CDR1 SGHTA and CDR2 FQGNSA come from the germline V gene. The CDR3 DNA reads TGTGCCAGCAGCTCAAGACAGGGGGCAAATGAGCAGTTCTTC. Translating gives CASSSRQGANEQFF.

The rearrangement links TRBV5-6 to TRBJ1-6; possibly TRBD1 for D (5 bases). Germline CDR1 and CDR2: SGHDT and YYEEEE. V shed 3 bases and J shed 9 bases, with 13 bases lying between them. The CDR3 runs to 14 residues. The CDR3 region has the DNA TGTGCCAGCAGCTCAGCACAGGTGATTTCACCCCTCCACTTT. It specifies CASSSAQVISPLHF.

The sample holds a few counts of this clone. The V and J genes are TRBV20-1 and TRBJ2-1; TRBD2 might be the D (5 bases). The CDR3 is 14 residues long. Germline CDR1 reads DFQATT; CDR2 reads SNEGSKA (reference sequence). The V and J ends lost 3 bases and 2 bases respectively, with 11 bases between them. The CDR3 loop reads CSASTSRPYNEQFF. For the CDR3, the DNA is TGCAGTGCTAGTACTAGTCGCCCCTACAATGAGCAGTTCTTC.

The chain recombines TRBV7-9 with TRBJ1-2; D is perhaps TRBD1 (5 bases). Per the germline V gene, CDR1 is SEHNR and CDR2 is FQNEAQ (reference sequence). V lost 0 bases and J lost 7, with 15 bases in between. This CDR3 spans 15 amino acids. The CDR3, as DNA: TGTGCCAGCAGCTTAGCAAGGATCGGGGGTGGTGGCTACACCTTC. Its protein is CASSLARIGGGGYTF.

The gene calls are TRBV10-3 and TRBJ2-5; the match to TRBD2 covers 7 bases. Germline V gene sequence: CDR1 ENHRY, CDR2 SYGVKD. V was pared by 4 bases and J by 9 bases, with 11 bases of the junction left unmatched. There are 14 residues in the CDR3. The CDR3 protein is CAISARGDGEAQYF. Written as DNA, the CDR3 is TGTGCCATCAGTGCCCGGGGGGACGGGGAGGCCCAGTACTTC.

This chain uses TRBV6-2 or TRBV6-3 with TRBJ2-3; TRBD2 matches 7 bases. CDR1 is MNHEY, CDR2 SVGEGT, per germline. Trimming took 0 bases from V and 1 from J; bases not matched to a gene: 4. The CDR3 length is 16 residues. The CDR3 protein is CASSYSSREGTDTQYF. CDR3 in DNA: TGTGCCAGCAGTTACTCGAGCCGGGAGGGCACAGATACGCAGTATTTT.

This sequence joins TRBV7-9 and TRBJ2-7, with 10 bases fitting TRBD1. This CDR3 spans 16 amino acids. In germline, CDR1 is SEHNR, CDR2 FQNEAQ (reference sequence). V shed 4 bases and J 1 base; nucleotides not matched to a gene: 7. The CDR3 DNA reads as TGTGCCAGCAGCTCGTACGACAGGGGGCCATCCTACGAGCAGTACTTC. Translating it yields CASSSYDRGPSYEQYF.

This chain connects TRBV10-1 to TRBJ1-1, with unresolved D. CDR3 length: 13 amino acids. V was clipped by 11 bases and J by 4 bases, with 17 bases between them. Germline CDR1 WNHNN, CDR2 SYGVQD (reference sequence). CDR3 sequence: CAVIGRGSTEAFF. The DNA of the CDR3 is TGCGCCGTCATAGGACGGGGAAGCACTGAAGCTTTCTTT.

The chain uses TRBV25-1 and TRBJ2-7; TRBD2 matches 8 bases. This CDR3 is built from 14 residues. CDR1 is MGHDK, CDR2 SYGVNS, per germline. With 6 bases clipped from V and 2 bases from J, the junction kept 6 bases outside the gene matches. CDR3 DNA sequence: TGTGCCAGCAGGACCGGGGGGGAGGCCTACGAGCAGTACTTC. Protein sequence: CASRTGGEAYEQYF.

This chain joins TRBV11-2 and TRBJ1-6; 7 nucleotides agree with TRBD1. Germline CDR1 and CDR2: SGHAT and FQNNGV. There are 14 residues in the CDR3. J lost 8 bases, V lost 3 bases, and 4 bases had no gene match. The CDR3 loop reads CASSLHTGDSPLHF. For the CDR3, the DNA is TGTGCCAGCAGCTTGCATACAGGGGATTCACCCCTCCACTTT.